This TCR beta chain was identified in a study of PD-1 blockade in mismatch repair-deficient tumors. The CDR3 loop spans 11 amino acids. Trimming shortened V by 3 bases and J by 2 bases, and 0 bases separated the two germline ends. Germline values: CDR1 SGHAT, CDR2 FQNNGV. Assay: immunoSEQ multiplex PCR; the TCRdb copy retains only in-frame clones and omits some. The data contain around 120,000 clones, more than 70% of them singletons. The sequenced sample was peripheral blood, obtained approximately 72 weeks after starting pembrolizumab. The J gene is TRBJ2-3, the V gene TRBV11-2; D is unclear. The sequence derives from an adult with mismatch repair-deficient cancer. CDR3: CASSFTDTQYF. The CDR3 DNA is TGTGCCAGCAGCTTCACAGATACGCAGTATTTT.